The next 9 T cell receptor beta chains were all read from a single sample in a study of cytomegalovirus exposure and HLA in healthy donors. The primer mix had 60 Vbeta and 13 Jbeta primers. The data were produced by immunoSEQ multiplex PCR, yet TCRdb's version contains in-frame clones alone and is incomplete. This table has some 150,000 clones, about 77% appearing once. Sequencing was carried out using PBMCs. These receptors all come from a woman aged 45 to 65 in good health and CMV-seronegative.

This clone was seen a few times. The chain combines TRBV4-3 with TRBJ1-1; D may be TRBD1 (5 bases). In germline, CDR1 is LGHNA, CDR2 YSLEER. V lost 0 bases to trimming and J lost 1 base, with 6 bases between them. The CDR3 totals 14 residues. The CDR3 spells CASSQDTGNTEAFF. CDR3 coding DNA: TGCGCCAGCAGCCAAGACACAGGGAACACTGAAGCTTTCTTT.

V and J are TRBV28 and TRBJ1-5, with TRBD1 identical over 9 bases. Germline CDR1 and CDR2: MDHEN and SYDVKM. V shed 7 bases, J shed 0 bases, and the junction held 10 bases outside the gene matches. The CDR3 has 17 residues. CDR3 DNA sequence: TGTGCCAGCACCTCCGGGACAGGGAGTTATAGCAATCAGCCCCAGCATTTT. Translating gives CASTSGTGSYSNQPQHF.

The chain is built from TRBV11-2 and TRBJ2-1; possible D gene TRBD2, 5 bases. Between the trimmed V and J ends, which lost 6 bases and 3 bases, there was a span of 12 bases. There are 14 residues in the CDR3. Germline V gene sequence: CDR1 SGHAT, CDR2 FQNNGV. This CDR3 reads CASSGLRYYNEQFF. The CDR3 coding sequence is TGTGCCAGCAGTGGACTGAGGTACTACAATGAGCAGTTCTTC.

Here the CDR3 DNA reads TGTGCCAGCAGCGCCTGGACAGGGGTTAATGAAAAACTGTTTTTT. Protein product: CASSAWTGVNEKLFF. The rearrangement uses TRBV5-6 and TRBJ1-4; TRBD1 matches 9 bases. The CDR3 length is 15 residues. The ends lost 4 bases at V and 4 bases at J; junction bases unmatched: 5. Germline lookup yields CDR1 SGHDT and CDR2 YYEEEE.

This clone was seen only once. The chain combines TRBV7-2 with TRBJ2-3; D gene ambiguous. Germline V gene sequence: CDR1 SGHTA, CDR2 FQGNSA. This CDR3 comprises 12 residues. V lost 7 bases, J lost 2 bases, and 7 bases lay in between. The CDR3 bases are TGTGCCAGCACCAAATCCACAGATACGCAGTATTTT. The encoded protein is CASTKSTDTQYF.

The V gene is TRBV4-3, the J gene TRBJ2-1, with TRBD2 matching 9 bases. Germline CDR1 LGHNA, CDR2 YSLEER. The V gene end was trimmed by 1 base and the J gene end by 5 bases; junction bases not matched to a gene: 12. The CDR3 consists of 18 residues. CDR3 coding DNA: TGCGCCAGCAGCCAAGGTACTAACCCAGCGGGAGGCCACAATGAGCAGTTCTTC. Translating gives CASSQGTNPAGGHNEQFF.

CDR3 nucleotides: TGTGCCAGCAGCTTAGGGGGGCTCAGGGGAGATTTGGCAACTGAAGCTTTCTTT. Protein: CASSLGGLRGDLATEAFF. The chain uses TRBV7-2 and TRBJ1-1, with TRBD1 as a possible D gene (6 bases). Deletions cut 1 base from V and 5 bases from J, with 23 bases between. The length of the CDR3 is 18 residues. The germline gives CDR1 SGHTA, CDR2 FQGNSA.

The V gene is TRBV29-1, the J gene TRBJ2-3; no definite D call. Deletions cut 6 bases from V and 0 bases from J, with 4 bases between. Germline V gene sequence: CDR1 SQVTM, CDR2 ANQGSEA. The CDR3 is made up of 11 amino acids. CDR3 coding DNA: TGCAGCGTCCGTAGCACAGATACGCAGTATTTT. Translated, it gives CSVRSTDTQYF.

This sequence joins TRBV7-9 and TRBJ1-4; a weak D match, TRBD1 (6 bases). CDR3 length: 14 amino acids. Trimming shortened V by 10 bases and J by 4 bases, and 16 bases separated the two germline ends. CDR1 is SEHNR and CDR2 is FQNEAQ in the germline V gene (reference sequence). The CDR3 DNA sequence: TGTGCCACCACTACCACAGGGATTAATGAAAAACTGTTTTTT. This translates into CATTTTGINEKLFF.